This T cell receptor (beta chain) was documented in a study of blood T cell repertoires in COVID-19 (TCRdb year 2020). Regarding the research as a whole: Collaborator samples came from the United States, Italy and Spain and covered acute and convalescent phases of COVID-19. The material from the prospective study consisted of cDNA or gDNA derived from T cells, B-cell-depleted T cells, or PBMCs. The dataset comprised deeply sampled blood TCRbeta repertoires from subjects exposed to, actively infected with, or recovered from COVID-19. A freely available public database, intended as a resource for researchers studying the immune response to SARS-CoV-2, is where the repertoires were released. Samples came from the ongoing ImmuneRACE study (first 160 participants) plus 1,254 subjects from 6 global collaborators. Sample metadata almost always included a de-identified subject ID, COVID-19 status, age in years and sex. Where available, HLA class I and class II types were taken from metadata supplied by the sample provider and were not determined by assay-based typing.

Of note for this clone: This clone's antigen is unknown. Base qualities are not recorded, but no much larger clone differs from it by a single base.

The germline V gene (reference sequence) supplies CDR1 LNHNV and CDR2 YYDKDF. Between the V and J ends, shortened by 6 bases and 6 bases respectively, the junction contains 15 bases. From the cysteine through the phenylalanine, the CDR3 covers 13 amino acids. Here the CDR3 DNA is all that survives: 39 bases in frame from base 1. Broad study findings and their caveats: The amount of clinical and demographic metadata varied by source and participant and was provided uncurated.

TCRbeta CDR3 regions were amplified from genomic DNA by means of the immunoSEQ Assay, a bias-controlled multiplex PCR. From the authors' description of their analysis: The number of nucleated cells in each sample was estimated by amplification of reference gene primers within the assay. Sequence reads were collapsed and filtered to measure the absolute abundance of every unique TCRbeta CDR3 rearrangement. For each sample, productive Simpson clonality was calculated as the square root of Simpson's diversity index over productive rearrangements. Imported from immuneACCESS, the table was reduced by TCRdb to in-frame sequences with V and J called. These copies leave out some clones; in studies compared against another copy, an unresolved V gene accounts for under half, and the cause of the remainder is not known. V, J and clone size are taken as reported in that table, and D and trimming were inferred from the DNA itself. The sample includes more than 250,000 clones, with roughly 86% observed a single time. Approximately 4% of the sample lies in the top ten.

Collaborating institutions collected whole blood in K2EDTA tubes following their own protocols. For TCRbeta analysis, collaborators shipped samples in one of three forms: frozen whole blood, isolated PBMCs, or DNA extracted from either of those sample types. Sequenced: peripheral blood. The sequence joins TRBV15 to TRBJ2-7; TRBD1 could be the D gene, as 5 bases match. The receptor was isolated from a man younger than 35 with active or convalescent COVID-19. The CDR3: CATRDLREGEQYF. Here is the DNA: TGTGCCACCAGGGATCTCAGGGAAGGCGAGCAGTACTTC.